The next 12 T cell receptor beta chains were all read from a single sample in a study of blood T cells in healthy people across ages. A second PCR of about 7 to 11 cycles used a sample-barcoded 5' primer and a J-beta primer mix. TCRdb re-called the 5' RACE reads with MiXCR, one entry per CDR3 protein. The data hold about 1.4 million distinct CDR3 sequences, with approximately 59% observed a single time. The sequencing sample was made of blood. These receptors all stem from a man aged 18 to 29 in good health.

The V gene is TRBV12-3 or TRBV12-4, the J gene TRBJ2-2; either TRBD1 or TRBD2 may fit D (5 bases each). The V end lost 4 bases, the J end lost 13 bases, and 16 bases lay between the germline ends. The CDR3 totals 13 residues. In nucleotides, the CDR3 is TGTGCCAGCAGTTCGGGGCAAAAACCCTCGCTGTTTTTT. The encoded protein is CASSSGQKPSLFF.

The CDR3: CASSLEGWGRKLFF. CDR3 nucleotides: TGTGCCAGCAGTTTAGAAGGGTGGGGGCGAAAACTGTTTTTT. This chain connects TRBV12-3 or TRBV12-4 to TRBJ1-4, with D tentatively TRBD1 (6 bases). CDR3 length: 14 residues. V lost 1 base and J 10 bases, leaving 13 bases between the germline ends.

This chain uses TRBV6-1 with TRBJ2-5; TRBD2 aligns across 10 bases. V shed 8 bases and J 11 bases; nucleotides not matched to a gene: 11. Germline values: CDR1 MNHNS, CDR2 SASEGT. The CDR3 has 13 amino acids. The CDR3 coding sequence is TGTGCCAGCGCAGCGGGAGGGCCGTCCACACAGTACTTC. Encoded protein: CASAAGGPSTQYF.

The CDR3 sequence is CSARSSLQGRDSGANVLTF. CDR3 sequence (DNA): TGCAGTGCTCGTTCCTCTTTACAGGGGAGGGACTCTGGGGCCAACGTCCTGACTTTC. V is TRBV20-1 and J is TRBJ2-6; D may correspond to TRBD1 or TRBD2 (7 bases each). CDR1 and CDR2 from the germline V gene are DFQATT and SNEGSKA (reference sequence). V lost 5 bases and J lost 0, with 23 bases in between. The length of the CDR3 is 19 residues.

This clonotype was seen a few times. V is TRBV7-9 and J is TRBJ2-2, with D hard to call. Trimming removed 6 bases from V and 7 bases from J, with 15 bases in between. The length of the CDR3 is 14 residues. Germline-derived CDR1 and CDR2 are SEHNR and FQNEAQ (reference sequence). The CDR3 protein is CASRSEVNGGELFF. Here the CDR3 DNA reads TGTGCCAGCAGATCCGAGGTGAACGGCGGGGAGCTGTTTTTT.

V and J are TRBV21-1 and TRBJ2-5; no DNA check was done on the table's D call, TRBD2. TRBV21-1 is assigned pseudogene status. The CDR3 totals 19 residues. Here the CDR3 DNA reads TGTGCCAGCAGCAACAGGCAGGGTCAGACAGCGGGTTTTAAAGAGACCCAGTACTTC. Translating it yields CASSNRQGQTAGFKETQYF.

V and J are TRBV7-6 and TRBJ2-7; D possibly corresponds to TRBD2 (6 bases). The CDR3 is 15 amino acids. V lost 5 bases and J 1 base, leaving 15 bases between the germline ends. Germline V gene data show CDR1 as SGHVS and CDR2 as FNYEAQ. This CDR3 is CASSLRDSGSYEQYF. CDR3 DNA sequence: TGTGCCAGCAGCCTCCGGGACTCCGGTTCCTACGAGCAGTACTTC.

In this sample, this clonotype turned up a few times. The chain carries TRBV20-1 and TRBJ2-7; the match to TRBD2 covers 7 bases. There are 13 residues in the CDR3. The germline gives CDR1 DFQATT, CDR2 SNEGSKA (reference sequence). The junction had 5 bases not matched to a gene; V was cut back by 4 bases and J by 2 bases. The CDR3: CSAIGRGTYEQYF. CDR3 DNA sequence: TGCAGTGCTATCGGGCGGGGGACCTACGAGCAGTACTTC.

CDR3 sequence reads: CAWEIHSGANVLTF. The CDR3 DNA sequence: TGTGCCTGGGAGATCCACTCTGGGGCCAACGTCCTGACTTTC. This chain connects TRBV30 to TRBJ2-6; D not certain. The CDR3 is 14 residues long. The germline V gene encodes CDR1 GTSNPN and CDR2 SVGIG (reference sequence). V was cut by 5 bases and J by 0 bases, with 8 bases left in between.

The chain carries TRBV12-3 or TRBV12-4 and TRBJ2-4; no firm D call. This CDR3 spans 13 amino acids. Trimming stripped 7 bases from V and 13 bases from J, with 20 bases between. As DNA, the CDR3 is TGTGCCAGCACCTCAGGCGGTGACAATGAGCAGTACTTC. Protein product: CASTSGGDNEQYF.

This clonotype was observed at least ten times. V usage is TRBV27 and J usage is TRBJ2-3; 12 bases match TRBD2. CDR3 length equals 17 residues. V was clipped by 2 bases and J by 3 bases; unmatched bases: 6. CDR1 is MNHEY and CDR2 is SMNVEV in the germline V gene (reference sequence). This CDR3 reads CASSLVRTSGATDTQYF. CDR3 sequence (DNA): TGTGCCAGCAGTTTAGTAAGGACTAGCGGGGCTACAGATACGCAGTATTTT.

The chain joins TRBV11-2 to TRBJ2-5, with 7 bases fitting TRBD1. With V trimmed by 1 base and J by 0 bases, 2 bases remained unmatched. The CDR3 covers 15 residues. CDR1 is SGHAT and CDR2 is FQNNGV in the germline V gene. The CDR3 nucleotides read TGTGCCAGCAGCTTAGGGGGGACAGACCAAGAGACCCAGTACTTC. Translating gives CASSLGGTDQETQYF. Variable domain in full (rest from reference TRBV11-2 and TRBJ2-5): EAGVAQSPRYKIIEKRQSVAFWCNPISGHATLYWYQQILGQGPKLLIQFQNNGVVDDSQLPKDRFSAERLKGVDSTLKIQPAKLEDSAVYLCASSLGGTDQETQYFGPGTRLLVL.